This T cell receptor beta chain was recorded in a study of T cells in Graves' hyperthyroidism and ophthalmopathy. As for the study in general: Any treatment followed the collection of peripheral blood at initial diagnosis.

It was RNA transcripts that yielded the amplified TCR beta CDR3 regions. Initially, a first-round RT-PCR of the TCR CDR3 employed the HTBI primer set. TCRdb reanalysed the multiplex PCR reads using MiXCR and keeps one entry per CDR3 protein. Among 500,000 to 550,000 distinct CDR3 sequences listed, less than 25% were seen once. This clonotype was recorded at least ten times. The CDR3 contains 19 residues. V lost 6 bases to trimming and J lost 2 bases; unmatched junction nucleotides: 13. Germline CDR1 is SNHLY and CDR2 is FYNNEI. Graves' hyperthyroidism is called stable when ophthalmopathy does not progress within 18 months. Diagnostic assessment was based on clinical symptoms, serum thyroxine and TRAb, thyroid ultrasound and orbital computed tomography. Each 10 ml fresh peripheral blood draw supplied the PBMCs.

This chain joins TRBV2 and TRBJ2-6, with 10 bases identical to TRBD1. Sequencing input: blood. The TCR was taken from a man younger than 35 with Graves' hyperthyroidism. In DNA, the CDR3 is TGTGCCAGCAGAACAACGAGGGACAGGGGCGTCCCTGGGGCCAACGTCCTGACTTTC. Translation gives CASRTTRDRGVPGANVLTF.